Below, 14 T cell receptor beta chains from the same sample are listed, as sequenced in a study of blood T cells in healthy people across ages. A sample-barcoded 5' primer and a J-beta primer mix were used in a second PCR of roughly 7 to 12 cycles. TCRdb re-analysed the 5' RACE reads in MiXCR, keeping a single row per CDR3 protein. The sample has some 940,000 distinct CDR3 sequences, approximately 32% seen once. Another study also made use of these data, one on T cells of mothers and their children.

Material: blood. These receptor sequences come from a woman between 40 and 50 years old in good health.

This clonotype was seen more than once but under ten times. The CDR3 is CSLNRGLQETQYF. The CDR3 DNA sequence: TGCAGCCTCAATCGGGGACTTCAAGAGACCCAGTACTTC. The chain combines TRBV20-1 with TRBJ2-5; tentative D call: TRBD2 (6 bases). Germline V gene data show CDR1 as DFQATT and CDR2 as SNEGSKA (reference sequence). This CDR3 comprises 13 residues.

The chain recombines TRBV30 with TRBJ2-6; D might be TRBD1 or TRBD2, each matching 5 bases. Germline loops: CDR1 GTSNPN, CDR2 SVGIG (reference sequence). V lost 0 bases to trimming and J lost 4 bases, with 22 bases between them. The CDR3 is 19 residues long. The CDR3 DNA reads as TGTGCCTGGAGTGTAACCGTTTTGGCAGGGACGGCCGGGGCCAACGTCCTGACTTTC. Protein product: CAWSVTVLAGTAGANVLTF.

The table lists this clonotype with a count of one. The chain is built from TRBV3-1 and TRBJ2-7; the D gene is possibly TRBD1 (6 bases). The CDR3 is 16 amino acids. Trimming shortened V by 1 base and J by 0 bases, and 13 bases separated the two germline ends. In germline, CDR1 is LGHDT, CDR2 YNNKEL (reference sequence). CDR3 sequence reads: CASSQGGTRYSYEQYF. CDR3 DNA: TGTGCCAGCAGCCAAGGAGGGACAAGGTACTCCTACGAGCAGTACTTC.

As regards this clonotype: A read error may be the cause here, since a much bigger clone is one base away. The chain has TRBV10-3 and TRBJ2-5, with 14 bases identical to TRBD2. Near its end, the DNA agrees better with TRBJ2-7, so the J call may be wrong. Germline loops: CDR1 ENHRY, CDR2 SYGVKD. This CDR3 has 14 residues. For the CDR3, the DNA is TGTGCCGCCCTGACTAGCGGGGGGGTGGACGAGCAGTACTTC. Protein: CAALTSGGVDEQYF.

This clonotype was counted between two and nine times. The chain combines TRBV28 with TRBJ1-5; no definite D call. Trimming cost V 4 bases and J 0 bases, with 16 bases left between them. The germline gives CDR1 MDHEN, CDR2 SYDVKM. The CDR3 length is 17 residues. CDR3 sequence: CASSSAWAGDSNQPQHF. In nucleotides, the CDR3 is TGTGCCAGCAGTTCTGCGTGGGCAGGCGATAGCAATCAGCCCCAGCATTTT.

This clonotype was picked up a small number of times. The chain has TRBV4-2 and TRBJ1-2; D might be TRBD1 (5 bases). Germline-derived CDR1 and CDR2 are LGHNA and YNFKEQ. The CDR3 sequence is 16 residues long. The V end was cut by 1 base, the J end by 1 base, with 13 bases between. CDR3 bases: TGTGCCAGCAGCCAAGGTGGGGCCGGGGATAACTATGGCTACACCTTC. Translation: CASSQGGAGDNYGYTF.

This clonotype was seen ten or more times. The chain has TRBV7-9 and TRBJ2-7, with 7 bases identical to TRBD2. This CDR3 contains 15 residues. J lost 2 bases, V lost 1 base, and 5 bases had no gene match. CDR1 and CDR2 from the germline V gene are SEHNR and FQNEAQ (reference sequence). CDR3 region: CASSLGASGPYEQYF. In DNA, the CDR3 is TGTGCCAGCAGCTTAGGGGCTAGCGGACCCTACGAGCAGTACTTC. The full variable domain, its missing parts supplied by reference TRBV7-9 and TRBJ2-7, is DTGVSQNPRHKITKRGQNVTFRCDPISEHNRLYWYRQTLGQGPEFLTYFQNEAQLEKSRLLSDRFSAERPKGSFSTLEIQRTEQGDSAMYLCASSLGASGPYEQYFGPGTRLTVT.

This clonotype was counted many times. The chain employs TRBV29-1 and TRBJ2-1; weak D call: TRBD1 (6 bases). The CDR3 covers 19 residues. Germline V lookup: CDR1 SQVTM, CDR2 ANQGSEA. V was clipped by 7 bases and J by 2 bases, with 30 bases between them. CDR3 sequence reads: CSERRTPGNRERTYNEQFF. In DNA form, the CDR3 reads TGCAGCGAAAGACGGACCCCAGGGAACAGGGAAAGAACCTACAATGAGCAGTTCTTC.

This clonotype was detected once. It may be a read error: a sequence one base away is much more abundant. The chain employs TRBV4-1 and TRBJ2-1, with D uncertain. The CDR3 has 12 amino acids. Germline CDR1 and CDR2: MGHRA and YSYEKL. CDR3: CACSQISLEQFF. As DNA, the CDR3 is TGCGCCTGCAGCCAAATCAGTCTAGAGCAGTTCTTC.

V gene TRBV25-1 combines with J gene TRBJ1-1, with a weak D call TRBD1 (5 bases). V gave up 7 bases and J gave up 4 bases, with 10 bases separating them. The V gene's germline CDR1 is MGHDK and CDR2 SYGVNS. The CDR3 sequence is 12 residues long. CDR3 in amino acids: CASIRVGTEAFF. CDR3 in DNA: TGTGCCAGCATCAGGGTAGGCACTGAAGCTTTCTTT.

The chain is built from TRBV3-1 and TRBJ2-1, with a tentative D call TRBD1 (5 bases). Trimming shortened V by 5 bases and J by 1 base, and 9 bases separated the two germline ends. Germline assignment: CDR1 LGHDT and CDR2 YNNKEL (reference sequence). The CDR3 covers 14 residues. CDR3 region: CASSNQGSYNEQFF. The CDR3 DNA reads TGTGCCAGCAGCAATCAGGGTTCCTACAATGAGCAGTTCTTC.

A remark on this clonotype: The germline gene is not matched at one end of the junction; a read error may be the cause. This chain joins TRBV7-2 and TRBJ2-1; D uncertain. There are 15 residues in the CDR3. CDR1 is SGHTA and CDR2 is FQGNSA in the germline V gene. CDR3 in amino acids: CASSFTCPSFNEQFF. CDR3 nucleotides: TGTGCCAGCAGCTTTACATGCCCATCCTTCAATGAGCAGTTCTTC.

This clonotype occurred a few times. This chain uses TRBV12-3 or TRBV12-4 with TRBJ1-3; 10 bases agree with TRBD1. The CDR3 length is 17 residues. Unmatched junction bases numbered 10, after V lost 6 bases and J lost 2 bases. This chain's CDR3 is CASRRLGQGMTGNTIYF. CDR3 sequence (DNA): TGTGCCAGCAGACGCCTGGGACAGGGGATGACTGGAAACACCATATATTTT.

This clonotype was detected a few times. The chain carries TRBV7-2 and TRBJ2-1, with 9 bases fitting TRBD1. With V trimmed by 5 bases and J by 7 bases, 15 bases remained unmatched. Germline-derived CDR1 and CDR2 are SGHTA and FQGNSA. The CDR3 extends over 17 amino acids. The CDR3 region is CASSRTLTGGVRNEQFF. The CDR3 nucleotides read TGTGCCAGCAGCCGTACCCTAACAGGGGGCGTTCGAAATGAGCAGTTCTTC.